This TCR beta chain was retrieved from a study of preoperative IRX-2 immunotherapy in early breast cancer. The treatment denotes: preoperative locoregional IRX-2 cytokine immunotherapy. This phase Ib study tested locoregional IRX-2 cytokine immunotherapy given before surgery. The table came from immunoSEQ multiplex PCR; TCRdb's copy has only in-frame clones and leaves some out. The data show 95,000 to 100,000 clones, with more than 80% seen just once and roughly 2% held by the top ten. Germline V gene sequence: CDR1 MNHGY, CDR2 SAAAGT. This CDR3 is 12 amino acids long. V was trimmed by 10 bases and J by 2 bases, leaving 9 bases between them.

This receptor was obtained from a human donor with breast cancer. This chain uses TRBV6-8 with TRBJ2-1, with D unclear. This material consisted of tumor tissue, taken after IRX-2 immunotherapy. The CDR3 protein is CATGRAYNEQFF. For the CDR3, the DNA is TGTGCCACCGGACGAGCCTACAATGAGCAGTTCTTC.